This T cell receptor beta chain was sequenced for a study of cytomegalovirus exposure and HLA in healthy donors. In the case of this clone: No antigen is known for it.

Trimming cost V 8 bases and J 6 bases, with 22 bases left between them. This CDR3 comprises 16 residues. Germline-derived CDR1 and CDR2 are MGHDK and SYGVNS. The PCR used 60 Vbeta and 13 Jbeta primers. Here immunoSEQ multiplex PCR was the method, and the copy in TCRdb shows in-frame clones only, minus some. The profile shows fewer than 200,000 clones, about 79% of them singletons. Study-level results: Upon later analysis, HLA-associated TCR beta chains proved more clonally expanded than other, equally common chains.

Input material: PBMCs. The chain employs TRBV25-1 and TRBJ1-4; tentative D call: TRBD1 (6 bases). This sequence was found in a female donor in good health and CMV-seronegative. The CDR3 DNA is TGTGCCAGCGCCTGGGACATCCGCAACGTTGATGAAAAACTGTTTTTT. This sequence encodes CASAWDIRNVDEKLFF.